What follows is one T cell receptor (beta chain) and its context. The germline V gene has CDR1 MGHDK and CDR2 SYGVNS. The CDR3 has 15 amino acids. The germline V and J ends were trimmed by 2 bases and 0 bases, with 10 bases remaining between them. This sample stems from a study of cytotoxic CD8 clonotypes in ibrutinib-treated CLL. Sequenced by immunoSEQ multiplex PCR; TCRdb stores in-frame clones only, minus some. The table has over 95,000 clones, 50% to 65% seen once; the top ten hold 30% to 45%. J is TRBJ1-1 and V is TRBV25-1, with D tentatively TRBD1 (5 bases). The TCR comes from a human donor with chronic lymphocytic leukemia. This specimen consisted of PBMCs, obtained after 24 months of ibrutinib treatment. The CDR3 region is CASSEGSGMNTEAFF. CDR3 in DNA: TGTGCCAGCAGTGAAGGATCAGGGATGAACACTGAAGCTTTCTTT.